This T cell receptor beta chain was sequenced for a study of PD-1 blockade in mismatch repair-deficient tumors. TCRdb's table, derived via immunoSEQ multiplex PCR, lists solely in-frame clones and lacks some. Here the sample spans 85,000 to 130,000 clones, 70% to 85% being singletons. Notes on the study in general: Tumor-resident clones, often absent from pretreatment blood, expanded after pembrolizumab and then contracted.

Every patient had mismatch repair deficiency by PCR or immunohistochemistry. CDR1 is LNHDA and CDR2 is SQIVND in the germline V gene (reference sequence). V shed 5 bases and J shed 4 bases, with 15 bases lying between them. The CDR3 consists of 15 residues. In regard to this clone: The antigen is unknown.

This chain links TRBV19 with TRBJ1-5; the D gene is possibly TRBD1 (6 bases). The sequence came from an adult with mismatch repair-deficient cancer. The source was peripheral blood, collected 30 to 36 weeks after starting pembrolizumab. CDR3 loop: CASSWGQRGNQPQHF. For the CDR3, the DNA is TGTGCCAGTAGTTGGGGGCAAAGGGGAAATCAGCCCCAGCATTTT.